The present T cell receptor (beta chain) was sequenced within a study of T cell clonality in common variable immunodeficiency. General study findings and limits: CVID subjects shared fewer TCRbeta clones than healthy controls did. Patient heterogeneity in the CVID cohort limited correlations between repertoire features and clinical complications.

Germline CDR1 reads SSHAT; CDR2 reads FNYEAQ (reference sequence). This CDR3 has 14 amino acids. Many counts were recorded for this clone. Its matching antigen is unknown. One end of the junction varies from germline; a read error may be responsible. Read sequence stops 3 residues before the CDR3 end, and the germline J gene provides the missing end. Heparinized whole blood, roughly 5 to 8.5 ml, came from each donor. Sequencing used immunoSEQ multiplex PCR; TCRdb keeps in-frame clones, though not all of them. Singletons are absent from the sample, which has 25,000 to 35,000 clones. The chain couples TRBV7-7 to TRBJ2-5, with a tentative D call TRBD1 (7 bases). The source of this sequence is a person aged 18-70 years in good health. Sequenced sample: peripheral blood mononuclear cells. CDR3 bases read: TGTGCTAGCAGCCAGGGGGAGGCAACGGGGACC. Translation: CASSQGEATGT. The full CDR3 reads CASSQGEATGTQYF.